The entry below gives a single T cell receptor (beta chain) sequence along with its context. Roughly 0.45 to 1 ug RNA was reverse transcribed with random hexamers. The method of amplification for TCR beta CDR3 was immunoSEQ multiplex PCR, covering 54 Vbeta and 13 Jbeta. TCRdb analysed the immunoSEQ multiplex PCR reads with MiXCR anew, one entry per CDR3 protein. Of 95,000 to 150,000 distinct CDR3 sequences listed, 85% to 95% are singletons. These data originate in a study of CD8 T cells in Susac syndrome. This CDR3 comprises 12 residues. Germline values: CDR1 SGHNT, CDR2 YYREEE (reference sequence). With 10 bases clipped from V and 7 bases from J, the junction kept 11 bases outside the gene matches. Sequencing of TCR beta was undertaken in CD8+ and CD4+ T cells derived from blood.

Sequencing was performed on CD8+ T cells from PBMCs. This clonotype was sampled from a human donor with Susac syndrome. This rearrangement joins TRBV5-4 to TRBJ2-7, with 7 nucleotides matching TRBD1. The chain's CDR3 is CAVGQPHVEQYF. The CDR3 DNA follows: TGTGCCGTGGGACAGCCACATGTAGAGCAGTACTTC.